The present TCR beta chain was sequenced within a study of control samples from healthy donors and cancer patients. Some clones are missing from TCRdb's copy, which holds only in-frame ones; the method was immunoSEQ multiplex PCR. Altogether some 210,000 clones are present, roughly nine tenths being singletons, with the ten largest covering about 1.7%. There are 16 residues in the CDR3. Trimming shortened V by 6 bases and J by 1 base, and 17 bases separated the two germline ends. This receptor was identified in a man aged 25-45 years in good health. The chain uses TRBV23-1 and TRBJ2-3; D ambiguous. TRBV23-1 is given ORF status, its function remaining uncertain. Sequencing input: blood. CDR3 coding DNA: TGCGCCAGCAGCCAAGCAGTCGGGCCATGCACAGATACGCAGTATTTT. This codes for CASSQAVGPCTDTQYF.